Listed here are 23 T cell receptor beta chains from one sample, sequenced in a study of blood T cells in healthy people across ages. The second PCR ran about 6 to 11 cycles with a sample-barcoded 5' primer and J-beta primers. TCRdb called the 5' RACE reads again in MiXCR, with one record for every CDR3 protein. Seen here are fewer than 2,000,000 distinct CDR3 sequences, about 39% observed once, and the top ten hold about 21%. Sample: blood. The source of these receptors is a human donor in good health.

The chain has TRBV7-2 and TRBJ2-3; D is unclear. Germline V gene sequence: CDR1 SGHTA, CDR2 FQGNSA. Trimming removed 4 bases at V and 2 bases at J, with 13 bases between. The CDR3 runs to 15 residues. In DNA, the CDR3 is TGTGCCAGCAGCTCACACCCCTCGACCACAGATACGCAGTATTTT. It encodes CASSSHPSTTDTQYF.

The V call is TRBV29-1, the J call TRBJ1-4; tentative D call: TRBD1 (6 bases). Between the trimmed V and J ends, which lost 4 bases and 8 bases, there was a span of 14 bases. This CDR3 contains 13 residues. Germline V gene data show CDR1 as SQVTM and CDR2 as ANQGSEA. The DNA for the CDR3 is TGCAGCGTTGTCGCCAGGGGAGGGGAAAAACTGTTTTTT. It encodes CSVVARGGEKLFF.

This clonotype came up many times. Mismatch with germline at one junction end may stem from a read error. This rearrangement joins TRBV4-2 to TRBJ2-5, with 8 bases that match TRBD2. CDR1 LGHNA and CDR2 YNFKEQ come from the germline V gene. The CDR3 runs to 13 residues. CDR3 in amino acids: CASSQAGEETQYF. CDR3 nucleotides: TGCGCCAGCAGCCAAGCGGGGGAAGAGACCCAGTACTTC.

Remarks on this clonotype: A clone one base away is much larger, so this may be a read error. The chain employs TRBV5-5 and TRBJ2-2; 7 bases align to TRBD1. Germline V gene data show CDR1 as SGHKS and CDR2 as YYEKEE (reference sequence). The CDR3 loop spans 14 amino acids. The CDR3 is CASGLGQLTGELFF. The CDR3 DNA reads TGTGCCAGCGGCTTGGGACAGCTTACCGGGGAGCTGTTTTTT.

As DNA, the CDR3 is TGTGCCAGCAGCGATGCTTATGGGACCCAGTACTTC. Translating gives CASSDAYGTQYF. The rearrangement links TRBV7-2 to TRBJ2-7; no firm D call. The J call is doubtful: the DNA matches TRBJ2-5 better. The germline V gene encodes CDR1 SGHTA and CDR2 FQGNSA. This CDR3 region has 12 residues.

The chain links TRBV20-1 to TRBJ2-3, with 8 nucleotides matching TRBD1. V was clipped by 6 bases and J by 3 bases; unmatched bases: 5. Germline assignment: CDR1 DFQATT and CDR2 SNEGSKA (reference sequence). This CDR3 comprises 13 residues. For the CDR3, the DNA is TGCAGTGCATTTGACAGGGGAACAGATACGCAGTATTTT. Residues: CSAFDRGTDTQYF.

The rearrangement uses TRBV20-1 and TRBJ2-1; a possible D gene is TRBD1 (6 bases). Germline values: CDR1 DFQATT, CDR2 SNEGSKA (reference sequence). This CDR3 contains 15 residues. The V end was cut by 3 bases, the J end by 0 bases, with 12 bases between. This CDR3 reads CSASVQGNSYNEQFF. CDR3 coding DNA: TGCAGTGCTAGCGTTCAGGGGAACTCCTACAATGAGCAGTTCTTC.

This chain connects TRBV6-5 to TRBJ1-2; D ambiguous. The CDR3 length is 14 residues. The V end lost 3 bases, the J end lost 7 bases, and 15 bases lay between the germline ends. Germline V lookup: CDR1 MNHEY, CDR2 SVGAGI. CDR3 sequence reads: CASSYSRASGGYTF. The CDR3 DNA reads as TGTGCCAGCAGTTATTCCCGTGCCTCCGGTGGCTACACCTTC.

This rearrangement joins TRBV13 to TRBJ2-7, with D perhaps TRBD1 (6 bases). Germline V gives CDR1 PRHDT, CDR2 FYEKMQ (reference sequence). V lost 1 base and J lost 6, with 10 bases in between. The CDR3 contains 13 residues. CDR3 residues: CASSLAPGAEQYF. The CDR3 DNA is TGTGCCAGCAGCTTAGCTCCAGGGGCCGAGCAGTACTTC.

This clonotype has only a few counts. The rearrangement links TRBV2 to TRBJ2-1; no reliable D call. Trimming shortened V by 7 bases and J by 3 bases, and 16 bases separated the two germline ends. CDR1 and CDR2 (germline): SNHLY, FYNNEI. The CDR3 runs 15 residues. In nucleotides, the CDR3 is TGTGCCAGCATTTTCAGCGTTGGAGACTACAATGAGCAGTTCTTC. It encodes CASIFSVGDYNEQFF. The full variable domain, its missing parts supplied by reference TRBV2 and TRBJ2-1, is EPEVTQTPSHQVTQMGQEVILRCVPISNHLYFYWYRQILGQKVEFLVSFYNNEISEKSEIFDDQFSVERPDGSNFTLKIRSTKLEDSAMYFCASIFSVGDYNEQFFGPGTRLTVL.

The DNA for the CDR3 is TGCGCCAGCAGCCAAGATCAAGGTCCAGGGAAGAACTATGGCTACACCTTC. Encoded protein: CASSQDQGPGKNYGYTF. The chain uses TRBV4-3 and TRBJ1-2, with D possibly being TRBD1 (5 bases). CDR1 is LGHNA, CDR2 YSLEER, per germline. CDR3 size: 17 residues. V gave up 0 bases and J gave up 2 bases, with 16 bases separating them.

This chain links TRBV29-1 with TRBJ1-1; D ambiguous. V gave up 7 bases and J gave up 1 base, with 10 bases separating them. The length of the CDR3 is 12 residues. CDR1 and CDR2 (germline): SQVTM, ANQGSEA. In nucleotides, the CDR3 is TGCAGCGGTTGTGGTGAGAACACTGAAGCTTTCTTT. Amino acids: CSGCGENTEAFF.

In its sample, this clonotype was seen a few times. V is TRBV20-1 and J is TRBJ2-4; no firm D call. V lost 0 bases and J 6 bases, leaving 3 bases between the germline ends. The CDR3 is 11 residues long. Germline V lookup: CDR1 DFQATT, CDR2 SNEGSKA (reference sequence). DNA for the CDR3: TGCAGTGCTAGAGAAGGAAACATTCAGTACTTC. It specifies CSAREGNIQYF.

J is TRBJ2-1 and V is TRBV29-1, with 9 positions matching TRBD2. This CDR3 is 12 amino acids long. The V gene's germline CDR1 is SQVTM and CDR2 ANQGSEA. The CDR3 protein is CRHSGGLDEQFF. The CDR3 DNA reads as TGCAGACATAGCGGGGGCCTCGATGAGCAGTTCTTC.

The chain carries TRBV20-1 and TRBJ2-1, with 10 bases fitting TRBD2. V dropped 5 bases and J dropped 5; count of bases not matched to a gene: 12. Germline CDR1 is DFQATT and CDR2 is SNEGSKA (reference sequence). CDR3 length equals 16 residues. The CDR3 nucleotides are TGCAGTGCTTTCGAGCCTACTAGCGGGGTTAACAATGAGCAGTTCTTC. Translating gives CSAFEPTSGVNNEQFF.

This clonotype was found a few times. J is TRBJ1-1 and V is TRBV4-2; weak D call: TRBD1 (5 bases). Looked up from germline, CDR1 is LGHNA and CDR2 is YNFKEQ. Trimming took 1 base from V and 6 from J, leaving 9 bases between them. The length of the CDR3 is 13 residues. The CDR3 DNA is TGTGCCAGCAGCCAAGTGGGGGGGGCTGAAGCTTTCTTT. Protein product: CASSQVGGAEAFF.

This clonotype appeared a few times. The chain employs TRBV20-1 and TRBJ1-2; D is uncertain. The ends were cut back, 6 bases at V and 5 bases at J, with 19 bases in the middle. CDR1 is DFQATT, CDR2 SNEGSKA, per germline (reference sequence). The CDR3 extends over 14 amino acids. The CDR3 is CSAGGSGGPYGYTF. The CDR3 coding sequence is TGCAGTGCGGGCGGGTCCGGAGGCCCTTATGGCTACACCTTC.

V is TRBV10-3 and J is TRBJ2-4, with 7 bases fitting TRBD1. Per the germline V gene, CDR1 is ENHRY and CDR2 is SYGVKD. The CDR3 totals 15 residues. V was clipped by 4 bases and J by 13 bases; unmatched bases: 16. CDR3 loop: CAISGGQFSSYGQYF. In nucleotides, the CDR3 is TGTGCCATCAGTGGGGGACAGTTTAGCTCCTACGGGCAGTACTTC.

This clonotype was seen at least ten times. This chain links TRBV29-1 with TRBJ2-4, with 9 nucleotides matching TRBD1. CDR3 length equals 14 residues. V dropped 0 bases and J dropped 9; count of bases not matched to a gene: 6. Germline V lookup: CDR1 SQVTM, CDR2 ANQGSEA. The CDR3 nucleotides read TGCAGCGTTGAAGAGGGGGACAGGGTGGGCATTCAGTACTTC. This sequence encodes CSVEEGDRVGIQYF.

CDR3 in amino acids: CASTLRGGNEKLFF. The CDR3 region has the DNA TGTGCCAGCACCCTCCGGGGGGGTAATGAAAAACTGTTTTTT. V and J are TRBV12-3 or TRBV12-4 and TRBJ1-4; D possibly corresponds to TRBD1 (5 bases). V was cut by 7 bases and J by 4 bases, with 13 bases left in between. The CDR3 is made up of 14 amino acids.

The V call is TRBV29-1, the J call TRBJ1-2; a possible D gene is TRBD1 (5 bases). V lost 6 bases and J 8 bases, leaving 16 bases between the germline ends. CDR1 and CDR2 from the germline V gene are SQVTM and ANQGSEA. This CDR3 is 12 amino acids long. The CDR3 region has the DNA TGCAGCGTCGAAAACTTTGAGGGGGGCTACACCTTC. Translated, it gives CSVENFEGGYTF.

This chain connects TRBV5-1 to TRBJ1-1, with D maybe TRBD1 (6 bases). CDR1 is SGHRS and CDR2 is YFSETQ in the germline V gene. This CDR3 is 13 amino acids long. Trimming cost V 7 bases and J 6 bases, with 16 bases left between them. CDR3 sequence reads: CASSLGANPEAFF. The CDR3 DNA reads TGCGCCAGCTCTTTGGGGGCCAACCCTGAAGCTTTCTTT.

The gene calls are TRBV7-9 and TRBJ1-5, with 7 bases that match TRBD1. The germline V gene has CDR1 SEHNR and CDR2 FQNEAQ (reference sequence). The CDR3 runs to 14 residues. V lost 5 bases, J lost 7 bases, and 8 bases stayed unmatched. The CDR3 is CASSQGGLGQPQHF. CDR3 DNA: TGTGCCAGCAGCCAAGGGGGCCTCGGGCAGCCCCAGCATTTT.